This T cell receptor (beta chain) is drawn from a study of shared clonotypes between healthy human individuals. General study findings and limits: Specimens sampled were limited to blood, with tissue repertoires likely differing.

Comment on this clone: Its antigen is currently unknown.

Across several immunoSEQ plates, the genomic DNA of each subset was split evenly. Repertoires were generated with immunoSEQ multiplex PCR, while TCRdb's copy carries only in-frame clones and drops some. This table holds approximately 1,000,000 clones, around 78% found once. The sample consisted of memory CD4+ T cells from PBMCs. Subset described: CD45RA-negative fraction. The clonotype originates from a man between 18 and 35 years old in good health. Some clones in this sample may be carry-over from other donors' samples.

The CDR3 nucleotides read TGTGCCAGCAGCGCGACAGGGGTTGGCAATCAGCCCCAGCATTTT. Translating gives CASSATGVGNQPQHF. V usage is TRBV9 and J usage is TRBJ1-5; 8 bases fit TRBD1. The V segment lost 3 bases and the J segment 2 bases; nucleotides outside the gene matches: 4. The CDR3 contains 15 residues. Germline CDR1 is SGDLS and CDR2 is YYNGEE.